The text below deals with one TCR beta chain. This record comes from a study of control samples from healthy donors and cancer patients. TCRdb's copy holds only in-frame clones and misses some; the assay was immunoSEQ multiplex PCR. The sample contains approximately 20,000 clones, 84% of which appear only once. CDR3 length equals 15 residues. Germline values: CDR1 LGHDT, CDR2 YNNKEL (reference sequence). V was shortened by 0 bases and J by 5 bases, with 8 bases between the two germline ends. Specimen: PBMCs. This TCR came from a man in his sixties with colorectal cancer. The chain combines TRBV3-1 (or the pseudogene TRBV3-2) with TRBJ1-6; D ambiguous. CDR3 sequence: CASSQDRANNSPLHF. As DNA, the CDR3 is TGTGCCAGCAGCCAAGACCGGGCCAATAATTCACCCCTCCACTTT.